The clone carrying this T cell receptor beta chain was recorded once. The antigen is not known. Germline CDR1 and CDR2: LNHNV and YYDKDF (reference sequence). V was cut by 5 bases and J by 0 bases, with 10 bases left in between. This CDR3 contains 15 residues. The table came from immunoSEQ multiplex PCR; TCRdb's copy has only in-frame clones and leaves some out. Counted here are some 1,600,000 clones, 98% occurring once; the ten biggest clones make up about 0.45%. The data are from a study of shared clonotypes between healthy human individuals. Regarding the study as a whole: Richness estimates generally favored naive over memory subsets.

Donors comprised only Caucasian adults living in Nashville, Tennessee. The sample taken for sequencing was naive CD4+ T cells sorted from blood. Subset denoted: CD45RA+ positively selected. This chain uses TRBV15 with TRBJ1-4; no clear D. The receptor was isolated from a man aged 25 to 40 in good health. The CDR3 DNA sequence: TGTGCCACCAGCGGAATAACAGCAACTAATGAAAAACTGTTTTTT. Protein: CATSGITATNEKLFF. The full variable domain, rest sourced from reference TRBV15 and TRBJ1-4, is DAMVIQNPRYQVTQFGKPVTLSCSQTLNHNVMYWYQQKSSQAPKLLFHYYDKDFNNEADTPDNFQSRRPNTSFCFLDIRSPGLGDTAMYLCATSGITATNEKLFFGSGTQLSVL.